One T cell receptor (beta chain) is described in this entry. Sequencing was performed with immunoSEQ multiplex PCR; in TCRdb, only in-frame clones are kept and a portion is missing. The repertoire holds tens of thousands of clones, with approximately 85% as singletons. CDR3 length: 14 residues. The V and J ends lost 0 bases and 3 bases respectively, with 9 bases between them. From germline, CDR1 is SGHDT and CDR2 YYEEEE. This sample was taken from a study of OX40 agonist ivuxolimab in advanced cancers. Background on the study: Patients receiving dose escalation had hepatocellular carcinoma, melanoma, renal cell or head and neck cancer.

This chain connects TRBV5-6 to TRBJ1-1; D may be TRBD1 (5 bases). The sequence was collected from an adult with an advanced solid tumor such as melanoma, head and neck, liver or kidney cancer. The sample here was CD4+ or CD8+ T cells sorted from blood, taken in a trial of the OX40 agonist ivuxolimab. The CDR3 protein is CASSLAGGYTEAFF. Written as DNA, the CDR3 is TGTGCCAGCAGCTTGGCCGGGGGATACACTGAAGCTTTCTTT.